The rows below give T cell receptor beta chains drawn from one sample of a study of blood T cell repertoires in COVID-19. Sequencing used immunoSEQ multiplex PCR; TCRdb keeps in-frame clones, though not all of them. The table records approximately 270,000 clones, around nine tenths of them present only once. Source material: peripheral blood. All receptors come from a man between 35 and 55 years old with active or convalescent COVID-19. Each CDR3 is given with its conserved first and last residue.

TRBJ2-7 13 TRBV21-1 CASSVRGGYEQYF
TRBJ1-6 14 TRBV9 CASSGGTAESPLHF
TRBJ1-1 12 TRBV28 CASSLVPREAFF
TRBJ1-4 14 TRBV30 CAWTPGGVDEKLFF
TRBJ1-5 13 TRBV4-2 CASSQPGDEPQHF
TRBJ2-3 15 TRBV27 CASSSTLDRSDTQYF
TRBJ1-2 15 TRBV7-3 CAILSVASGYGGYTF
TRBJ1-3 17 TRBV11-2 CASSFSGTGATGNTIYF
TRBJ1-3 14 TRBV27 CASSAAGQGNTIYF
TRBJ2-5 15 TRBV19 CASGGTSGYQETQYF
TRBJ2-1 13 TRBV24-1 CATRTSNRNEQFF
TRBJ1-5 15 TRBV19 CASRTGGASNQPQHF
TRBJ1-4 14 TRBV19 CASSIGLGGEKLFF
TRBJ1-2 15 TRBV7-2 CASSPDGTGFYGYTF
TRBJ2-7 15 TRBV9 CASSVSGVLGYEQYF
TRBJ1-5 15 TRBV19 CASSIMTGYDQPQHF
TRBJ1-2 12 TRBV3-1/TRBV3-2 CASSNQGYGYTF
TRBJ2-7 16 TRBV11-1 CASSLTSVGQYYEQYF
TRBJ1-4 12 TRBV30 CASRGAREKLFF
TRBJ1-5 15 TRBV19 CASSGTGGAGQPQHF
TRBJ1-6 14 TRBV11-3 CASSFARYNSPLHF
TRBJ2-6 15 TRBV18 CASSLRDSGANVLTF
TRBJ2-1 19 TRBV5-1 CASSLAPPSGRAKLDEQFF
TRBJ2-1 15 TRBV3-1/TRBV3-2 CASSQDPSGGNEQFF
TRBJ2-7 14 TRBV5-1 CASSPGSGFNEQYF
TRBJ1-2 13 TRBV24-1 CATSDPGQFGYTF
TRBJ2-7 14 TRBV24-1 CATSGGSNPDEQYF
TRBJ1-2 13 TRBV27 CASSLQGSYGYTF
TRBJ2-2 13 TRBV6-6 CASSGLKAGELFF
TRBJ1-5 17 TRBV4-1 CASSQELVTGPNQPQHF
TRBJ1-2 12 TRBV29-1 CSGGQSDYGYTF
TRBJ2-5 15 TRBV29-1 CSGGTAAGTLGTQYF
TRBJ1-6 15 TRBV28 CASSSSDRANSPLHF
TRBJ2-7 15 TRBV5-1 CASSLYRDRSYEQYF
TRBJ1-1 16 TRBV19 CASSIHGEGMNTEAFF
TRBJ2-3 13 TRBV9 CASSGQGSDTQYF
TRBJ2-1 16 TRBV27 CASSLGRGGRYNEQFF
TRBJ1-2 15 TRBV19 CASSISGQGVNGYTF
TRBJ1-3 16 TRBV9 CASSVDGTASGNTIYF
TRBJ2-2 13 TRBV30 CAWRRGYTGELFF
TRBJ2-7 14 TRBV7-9 CASIQTSGVLEQYF
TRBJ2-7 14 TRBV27 CASSSGTGRYEQYF
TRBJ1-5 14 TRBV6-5 CASWDRVGNQPQHF
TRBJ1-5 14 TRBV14 CASSQSGSNQPQHF
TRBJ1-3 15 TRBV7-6 CASSPASGDGNTIYF
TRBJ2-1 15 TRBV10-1 CASSEISGGLNEQFF
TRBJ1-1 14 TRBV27 CASSLSLGHLGAFF
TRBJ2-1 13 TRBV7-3 CASSPGLVNEQFF
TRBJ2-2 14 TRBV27 CASSLAGSTGELFF